Described below is a single T cell receptor beta chain sequence and its context. What it recognizes is unknown. One junction end does not reproduce the germline sequence, and a read error may be involved. The PCR had 60 Vbeta and 13 Jbeta primers. Profiling relied on immunoSEQ multiplex PCR, and the TCRdb table lists in-frame clones only, not all of them. The sample gives 150,000 to 160,000 clones, 82% of which show up once; under 7.5% is in the top ten. The data originate from a study of cytomegalovirus exposure and HLA in healthy donors. Study-wide points: A later analysis showed HLA-associated TCR beta chains outstripping equally common others in clonal expansion. Rare TCR sequences dominated, though some public TCRs recurred in many donors. In a later analysis, common viral pathogens appeared linked to several of the most significant clusters. When analyzed later, the rates of TCR association showed variation by HLA locus, with DRB1 the most and HLA-C the fewest.

CDR1 is SGHDT, CDR2 YYEEEE, per germline. The CDR3 contains 14 residues. The clonotype comes from a woman aged 45-65 years in good health and CMV-seropositive. The sequenced material came from PBMCs. The chain couples TRBV5-6 to TRBJ2-1, with 10 bases matching TRBD2. The CDR3, as DNA: TGTGCCAGCAGCTTGGGCCTAGCGGGGGATGAACAGTTCTTC. This encodes CASSLGLAGDEQFF. The whole variable domain, remainder taken from reference TRBV5-6 and TRBJ2-1, is DAGVTQSPTHLIKTRGQQVTLRCSPKSGHDTVSWYQQALGQGPQFIFQYYEEEERQRGNFPDRFSGHQFPNYSSELNVNALLLGDSALYLCASSLGLAGDEQFFGPGTRLTVL.